These 22 T cell receptor beta chains were sequenced from one sample in a study of beta chain features in type 1 diabetes (dated 2018 in TCRdb). Their target antigens are unknown. Preparation of the library involved the immunoSEQ multiplex PCR assay. The entire isolated RNA was reverse transcribed using the High Capacity cDNA Reverse Transcription Kit, and thus expressed TCRB transcripts were sequenced. Held by TCRdb, this immuneACCESS table contains in-frame sequences only and omits some clones. Under half of the omission traces to an unresolved V gene where checked; the cause of the rest is unknown. Here the sample has some 120,000 clones; around 16% occur a single time. Together, the top ten hold roughly 2.5% of the sample. General study outcomes and caveats: Type 1 diabetes patients showed a moderate but significant shortening of TCRB CDR3 length in all four CD4+ subsets.

The specimen sequenced was central memory CD4+ T cells from blood. The receptors originated from a man between 18 and 29 years old with type 1 diabetes.

This clone has just a few counts. This rearrangement joins TRBV14 to TRBJ2-1; D is perhaps TRBD2 (6 bases). V was shortened by 5 bases and J by 7 bases, with 18 bases between the two germline ends. Looked up from germline, CDR1 is SGHDN and CDR2 is FVKESK. CDR3 length: 15 residues. The chain's CDR3 is CASSAPGTVLNEQFF. CDR3 bases: TGTGCCAGCAGCGCCCCCGGGACTGTCCTAAATGAGCAGTTCTTC.

The J gene is TRBJ2-1, the V gene TRBV4-2; 14 nucleotides agree with TRBD2. The trim removed 4 bases at V and 8 bases at J, leaving 4 bases unmatched. The CDR3 extends over 15 amino acids. Germline CDR1 reads LGHNA; CDR2 reads YNFKEQ. The CDR3 region is CASSPGLAGVHEQFF. CDR3 sequence (DNA): TGTGCCAGCAGCCCGGGACTAGCGGGAGTTCATGAGCAGTTCTTC.

The chain links TRBV7-2 to TRBJ2-4; possible D gene TRBD1, 5 bases. V was pared by 1 base and J by 12 bases, with 10 bases between. This CDR3 contains 12 residues. Germline V gives CDR1 SGHTA, CDR2 FQGNSA. CDR3 DNA sequence: TGTGCCAGCAGCTTAGATTTCGACAGTCAGTACTTC. Its translation: CASSLDFDSQYF.

The chain links TRBV5-4 to TRBJ1-1, with a possible D match to TRBD1 (6 bases). Germline V CDR1 and CDR2: SGHNT, YYREEE (reference sequence). This CDR3 comprises 14 residues. V was pared by 0 bases and J by 3 bases, with 9 bases between. This chain's CDR3 is CASSLVGAYTEAFF. CDR3 bases: TGTGCCAGCAGCTTGGTGGGGGCTTACACTGAAGCTTTCTTT. The full variable domain, in which reference TRBV5-4 and TRBJ1-1 provide the parts outside the CDR3, is ETGVTQSPTHLIKTRGQQVTLRCSSQSGHNTVSWYQQALGQGPQFIFQYYREEENGRGNFPPRFSGLQFPNYSSELNVNALELDDSALYLCASSLVGAYTEAFFGQGTRLTVV.

This clone occurred many times. The J gene is TRBJ1-2, the V gene TRBV14; 9 bases map to TRBD1. Trimming at V came to 4 bases and at J to 3 bases, leaving 6 bases not matched to a gene. Germline CDR1 and CDR2: SGHDN and FVKESK. The CDR3 covers 15 residues. For the CDR3, the DNA is TGTGCCAGCAGCCCTCGACAGGGGGACCACTATGGCTACACCTTC. Translated, it gives CASSPRQGDHYGYTF.

V is TRBV11-2 and J is TRBJ1-6; no firm D call. Between the trimmed V and J ends, which lost 6 bases and 4 bases, there was a span of 7 bases. Germline CDR1 SGHAT, CDR2 FQNNGV. The CDR3 has 13 amino acids. CDR3 amino acids: CASRAEYNSPLHF. DNA of the CDR3: TGTGCCAGCAGGGCGGAATATAATTCACCCCTCCACTTT. Looking up the rest from reference TRBV11-2 and TRBJ1-6 gives the full variable domain: EAGVAQSPRYKIIEKRQSVAFWCNPISGHATLYWYQQILGQGPKLLIQFQNNGVVDDSQLPKDRFSAERLKGVDSTLKIQPAKLEDSAVYLCASRAEYNSPLHFGNGTRLTVT.

This clone was seen more than once but under ten times. This chain joins TRBV5-1 and TRBJ1-4; 7 bases are a match to TRBD1. The J segment lost 6 bases and the V segment lost 1 base, leaving 6 bases of the junction unmatched. This CDR3 is 15 amino acids long. CDR1 is SGHRS and CDR2 is YFSETQ in the germline V gene. As DNA, the CDR3 is TGCGCCAGCAGCTTGACTAGGGGGCCAGATGAAAAACTGTTTTTT. This encodes CASSLTRGPDEKLFF.

This clone has a handful of counts. The chain combines TRBV30 with TRBJ2-6; 8 bases are shared with TRBD1. After removal of 5 bases from V and 0 bases from J, the junction contained 6 bases not matched to a gene. The CDR3 consists of 16 residues. Germline V CDR1 and CDR2: GTSNPN, SVGIG (reference sequence). This chain's CDR3 is CAWGGQGLSGANVLTF. The CDR3 DNA follows: TGTGCCTGGGGTGGACAGGGCCTCTCTGGGGCCAACGTCCTGACTTTC.

This clone was picked up one time. A much larger clone differs by one base, so this may be a read error. The rearrangement joins TRBV2 to TRBJ2-5; tentatively, D is TRBD1 (6 bases). V lost 5 bases, J lost 1 base, and 8 bases lay in between. Germline loops: CDR1 SNHLY, CDR2 FYNNEI. This CDR3 is 13 amino acids long. CDR3 sequence reads: CASSRQVQETQYF. Here the CDR3 DNA reads TGTGCCAGCAGTCGACAGGTCCAAGAGACCCAGTACTTC. Variable domain in full (rest from reference TRBV2 and TRBJ2-5): EPEVTQTPSHQVTQMGQEVILRCVPISNHLYFYWYRQILGQKVEFLVSFYNNEISEKSEIFDDQFSVERPDGSNFTLKIRSTKLEDSAMYFCASSRQVQETQYFGPGTRLLVL.

The V and J genes are TRBV15 and TRBJ2-7, with TRBD2 matching 7 bases. Germline CDR1 and CDR2: LNHNV and YYDKDF (reference sequence). The V segment lost 0 bases and the J segment 0 bases; nucleotides outside the gene matches: 2. This CDR3 is built from 15 residues. As DNA, the CDR3 is TGTGCCACCAGCAGAGATGGCGGGAGCTCCTACGAGCAGTACTTC. The encoded protein is CATSRDGGSSYEQYF. The full variable domain, rest sourced from reference TRBV15 and TRBJ2-7, is DAMVIQNPRYQVTQFGKPVTLSCSQTLNHNVMYWYQQKSSQAPKLLFHYYDKDFNNEADTPDNFQSRRPNTSFCFLDIRSPGLGDTAMYLCATSRDGGSSYEQYFGPGTRLTVT.

This clone came up a few times. The V call is TRBV4-3, the J call TRBJ2-3, with D perhaps matching TRBD1 (7 bases). The CDR3 length is 15 residues. CDR1 and CDR2 (germline): LGHNA, YSLEER. Trimming took off 1 base at V and 6 bases at J, with 14 bases between the two ends. Here the CDR3 DNA reads TGCGCCAGCAGCCAAGGACAGGGTGGGGGGGATACGCAGTATTTT. Its protein is CASSQGQGGGDTQYF.

This clone occurred a few times. The chain carries TRBV5-6 and TRBJ2-7; the D gene is possibly TRBD1 (6 bases). Trimming pared 2 bases from V and 2 bases from J, leaving 11 bases between. CDR1 and CDR2 from the germline V gene are SGHDT and YYEEEE. The CDR3 spans 14 residues. Here the CDR3 DNA reads TGTGCCAGCAGCTTCGAATGGGGGCCCTACGAGCAGTACTTC. Protein product: CASSFEWGPYEQYF.

This clone was detected only a few times. The chain employs TRBV4-1 and TRBJ2-2; 7 bases align to TRBD1. Germline values: CDR1 MGHRA, CDR2 YSYEKL. The CDR3 sequence is 16 residues long. V lost 0 bases to trimming and J lost 3 bases; unmatched junction nucleotides: 4. This CDR3 reads CASSQDDRADTGELFF. For the CDR3, the DNA is TGCGCCAGCAGCCAAGATGACAGGGCGGACACCGGGGAGCTGTTTTTT.

The chain links TRBV25-1 to TRBJ2-3, with 11 bases that match TRBD2. J gave up 5 bases and V 4 bases, and 14 bases lay outside the gene matches. Germline assignment: CDR1 MGHDK and CDR2 SYGVNS. The CDR3 is 18 residues long. CDR3 sequence: CASSALQTSGILGDTQYF. CDR3 nucleotides: TGTGCCAGCAGTGCCCTCCAGACTAGCGGGATCCTCGGAGATACGCAGTATTTT.

This sequence joins TRBV28 and TRBJ1-1, with D possibly matching TRBD1 (6 bases). Germline CDR1 reads MDHEN; CDR2 reads SYDVKM. The CDR3 length is 16 residues. V lost 7 bases, J lost 1 base, and 19 bases lay in between. Written as DNA, the CDR3 is TGTGCCAGCACTCCGGCAATTGGGGGCGCGAACACTGAAGCTTTCTTT. It translates to CASTPAIGGANTEAFF. The whole variable domain, remainder taken from reference TRBV28 and TRBJ1-1, is DVKVTQSSRYLVKRTGEKVFLECVQDMDHENMFWYRQDPGLGLRLIYFSYDVKMKEKGDIPEGYSVSREKKERFSLILESASTNQTSMYLCASTPAIGGANTEAFFGQGTRLTVV.

V usage is TRBV10-3 and J usage is TRBJ1-6, with D hard to call. Germline CDR1 reads ENHRY; CDR2 reads SYGVKD. The V end was cut by 6 bases, the J end by 7 bases, with 10 bases between. The CDR3 length is 13 residues. Here the CDR3 DNA reads TGTGCCATCAGAGTAGTAAACAATTCACCCCTCCACTTT. Protein sequence: CAIRVVNNSPLHF.

This clone was observed a few times. Germline and junction disagree at one end, which may indicate a read error. The chain recombines TRBV2 with TRBJ2-1, with TRBD2 identical over 10 bases. This CDR3 is built from 17 residues. Germline V gives CDR1 SNHLY, CDR2 FYNNEI. Here the CDR3 DNA reads TGTGCAAGCAGTATCCCTCTAGCGGGAGCCTCCTACAATGAGCAGTTCTTC. Amino acid sequence: CASSIPLAGASYNEQFF.

The table lists this clone with a few counts. The chain is built from TRBV7-6 and TRBJ1-1; D unclear. This CDR3 is 13 amino acids long. Trimming removed 11 bases at V and 1 base at J, with 14 bases between. Germline V lookup: CDR1 SGHVS, CDR2 FNYEAQ. The CDR3 here is CAVASQQNTEAFF. For the CDR3, the DNA is TGTGCCGTGGCGAGTCAACAGAACACTGAAGCTTTCTTT. The whole variable domain, filled in from reference TRBV7-6 and TRBJ1-1, reads GAGVSQSPRYKVTKRGQDVALRCDPISGHVSLYWYRQALGQGPEFLTYFNYEAQQDKSGLPNDRFSAERPEGSISTLTIQRTEQRDSAMYRCAVASQQNTEAFFGQGTRLTVV.

This clone was seen more than once but under ten times. This chain's CDR3 is CASSLTGGQPQHF. DNA for the CDR3: TGTGCCAGCAGCTTGACAGGGGGGCAGCCCCAGCATTTT. The chain combines TRBV7-9 with TRBJ1-5; 9 nucleotides match TRBD1. This CDR3 has 13 residues. With 3 bases clipped from V and 7 bases from J, the junction kept 1 base outside the gene matches. CDR1 and CDR2 from the germline V gene are SEHNR and FQNEAQ (reference sequence).

The V and J genes are TRBV5-1 and TRBJ2-5, with TRBD2 as a possible D gene (5 bases). The CDR3 runs 15 residues. V lost 4 bases, J lost 3 bases, and 16 bases lay in between. The germline V gene has CDR1 SGHRS and CDR2 YFSETQ. DNA for the CDR3: TGCGCCAGCAGCACCGTCTCGGGGTACGAAGAGACCCAGTACTTC. Its protein product is CASSTVSGYEETQYF.

There are a few counts of this clone. This sequence joins TRBV18 and TRBJ2-3, with D perhaps matching TRBD1 or TRBD2 (5 bases each). Trimming removed 5 bases at V and 4 bases at J, with 22 bases between. This CDR3 spans 17 amino acids. Germline V lookup: CDR1 KGHSH, CDR2 LQKENI. The CDR3 DNA reads as TGTGCCAGCTCAGCGGAAGGGGACGGTTGGCCCCCAGATACGCAGTATTTT. It is translated as CASSAEGDGWPPDTQYF.

A few counts support this clone. This may be a read error: a much more frequent sequence differs by one nucleotide. Other nucleotide sequences from this sample produce the same CDR3. The chain couples TRBV30 to TRBJ2-6; D perhaps matches TRBD1 (6 bases). CDR1 is GTSNPN, CDR2 SVGIG, per germline (reference sequence). The CDR3 is made up of 14 amino acids. Trimming cost V 8 bases and J 4 bases, with 15 bases left between them. The CDR3 DNA follows: TGTGCCGGGGGCCGGGGCGCGGGGGCCAACGTCCTGACTTTC. This codes for CAGGRGAGANVLTF.